The 22 T cell receptor beta chains given below trace back to one sample, sequenced in a study of OX40 agonist ivuxolimab in advanced cancers. Here immunoSEQ multiplex PCR was the method, and the copy in TCRdb shows in-frame clones only, minus some. The data show approximately 73,000 clones, approximately 91% seen once. Material: CD4+ or CD8+ T cells sorted from blood, obtained in a trial of the OX40 agonist ivuxolimab. These receptors all stem from an adult with an advanced solid tumor such as melanoma, head and neck, liver or kidney cancer.

The V and J genes are TRBV7-8 and TRBJ2-7; D is tentatively TRBD1 or TRBD2 (5 bases each). The germline V and J ends were trimmed by 0 bases and 7 bases, with 22 bases remaining between them. The germline gives CDR1 SGHVS, CDR2 FQNEAQ. CDR3 length: 17 residues. The CDR3 spells CASSLAPRGGQSGEQYF. CDR3 DNA sequence: TGTGCCAGCAGCTTAGCGCCTAGGGGCGGGCAATCAGGAGAGCAGTACTTC. The entire variable domain, with the rest obtained from reference TRBV7-8 and TRBJ2-7, is as follows: GAGVSQSPRYKVAKRGQDVALRCDPISGHVSLFWYQQALGQGPEFLTYFQNEAQLDKSGLPSDRFFAERPEGSVSTLKIQRTQQEDSAVYLCASSLAPRGGQSGEQYFGPGTRLTVT.

This sequence joins TRBV19 and TRBJ2-7; TRBD1 matches 12 bases. The J segment lost 5 bases and the V segment lost 6 bases, leaving 5 bases of the junction unmatched. CDR1 and CDR2 from the germline V gene are LNHDA and SQIVND (reference sequence). The CDR3 is made up of 14 amino acids. CDR3 nucleotides: TGTGCCAGTAGCCCGGGACAGGGGGCCCACGAGCAGTACTTC. It specifies CASSPGQGAHEQYF.

This clone came up a few times. The rearrangement uses TRBV28 and TRBJ1-5; possibly TRBD1 for D (5 bases). The length of the CDR3 is 12 residues. Germline CDR1 MDHEN, CDR2 SYDVKM. V lost 6 bases, J lost 7 bases, and 10 bases lay in between. CDR3 DNA sequence: TGTGCCAGCAGCCTCAGGGACCAGCCCCAGCATTTT. It is translated as CASSLRDQPQHF. The full variable domain, its missing parts supplied by reference TRBV28 and TRBJ1-5, is DVKVTQSSRYLVKRTGEKVFLECVQDMDHENMFWYRQDPGLGLRLIYFSYDVKMKEKGDIPEGYSVSREKKERFSLILESASTNQTSMYLCASSLRDQPQHFGDGTRLSIL.

The chain combines TRBV30 with TRBJ2-1, with D hard to call. Trimming removed 1 base from V and 8 bases from J, with 12 bases in between. Germline V gene data show CDR1 as GTSNPN and CDR2 as SVGIG (reference sequence). CDR3 size: 13 residues. The CDR3, as DNA: TGTGCCTGGAGTGGAGTAGTACCGTATGAGCAGTTCTTC. Translation gives CAWSGVVPYEQFF.

The chain has TRBV6-5 and TRBJ2-1; D possibly corresponds to TRBD2 (5 bases). Between the trimmed V and J ends, which lost 0 bases and 2 bases, there was a span of 11 bases. Germline CDR1 and CDR2: MNHEY and SVGAGI. The CDR3 runs 16 residues. The CDR3 bases are TGTGCCAGCAGTTACTCGAGGGCGGACCCCTACAATGAGCAGTTCTTC. Amino acid sequence: CASSYSRADPYNEQFF.

The chain has TRBV15 and TRBJ2-7; 8 nucleotides match TRBD1. Germline loops: CDR1 LNHNV, CDR2 YYDKDF (reference sequence). This CDR3 has 16 amino acids. With 5 bases clipped from V and 4 bases from J, the junction kept 13 bases outside the gene matches. Here the CDR3 DNA reads TGTGCCACCAGCCCTACTCTCGGGACAGGCCCATACGAGCAGTACTTC. It translates to CATSPTLGTGPYEQYF. Using reference TRBV15 and TRBJ2-7 for the parts outside the CDR3, the full variable domain is DAMVIQNPRYQVTQFGKPVTLSCSQTLNHNVMYWYQQKSSQAPKLLFHYYDKDFNNEADTPDNFQSRRPNTSFCFLDIRSPGLGDTAMYLCATSPTLGTGPYEQYFGPGTRLTVT.

This clone was found once. This chain uses TRBV7-3 with TRBJ2-2; 11 bases fit TRBD2. Germline V gene sequence: CDR1 SGHTA, CDR2 FQGTGA. V lost 2 bases to trimming and J lost 7 bases; unmatched junction nucleotides: 6. CDR3 length equals 16 residues. The CDR3 DNA reads TGTGCCAGCAGCTTAGTGACTAGCGGGAACGGCGGGGAGCTGTTTTTT. Protein sequence: CASSLVTSGNGGELFF.

The chain is built from TRBV9 and TRBJ2-1; 10 bases fit TRBD2. The J segment lost 5 bases and the V segment lost 0 bases, leaving 5 bases of the junction unmatched. CDR1 SGDLS and CDR2 YYNGEE come from the germline V gene. There are 16 residues in the CDR3. The CDR3 DNA reads as TGTGCCAGCAGCGTAGCCGGGACTAGCGTTGACAATGAGCAGTTCTTC. As protein: CASSVAGTSVDNEQFF.

The chain is built from TRBV7-9 and TRBJ2-7; D is undetermined. Per the germline V gene, CDR1 is SEHNR and CDR2 is FQNEAQ (reference sequence). The CDR3 totals 14 residues. Between the trimmed V and J ends, which lost 4 bases and 5 bases, there was a span of 15 bases. The CDR3 sequence is CASSSPSGFNEQYF. As DNA, the CDR3 is TGTGCCAGCAGCTCCCCCTCGGGCTTCAACGAGCAGTACTTC.

V and J are TRBV7-3 and TRBJ2-2, with D uncertain. Germline V lookup: CDR1 SGHTA, CDR2 FQGTGA. This CDR3 region has 14 residues. The V end was cut by 5 bases, the J end by 7 bases, with 14 bases between. CDR3 in amino acids: CASSTDTLHGELFF. CDR3 nucleotide sequence: TGTGCCAGCAGCACCGACACTCTTCACGGGGAGCTGTTTTTT.

The chain couples TRBV5-4 to TRBJ2-7, with D possibly called TRBD1 or TRBD2 (5 bases each). CDR3 length: 15 amino acids. The V gene lost 0 bases and the J gene lost 1 base, with 11 bases spanning the gap. Germline CDR1 SGHNT, CDR2 YYREEE (reference sequence). The CDR3, as DNA: TGTGCCAGCAGCTTGGCCTGGGACGGTTCCTACGAGCAGTACTTC. This encodes CASSLAWDGSYEQYF.

This sequence joins TRBV5-1 and TRBJ2-1, with a tentative D call TRBD1 (5 bases). Trimming shortened V by 2 bases and J by 4 bases, and 10 bases separated the two germline ends. The germline CDR1 and CDR2 sequences are SGHRS and YFSETQ. This CDR3 comprises 14 residues. CDR3 loop: CASSLTGDYNEQFF. Here the CDR3 DNA reads TGCGCCAGCAGCTTAACAGGCGATTACAATGAGCAGTTCTTC.

The CDR3 loop is CASSDTQGGAFF. DNA for the CDR3: TGTGCCAGCAGTGACACGCAAGGTGGGGCTTTCTTT. The chain couples TRBV6-9 to TRBJ1-1; D is unresolved. Germline V gene sequence: CDR1 MNHGY, CDR2 SVAAGI. V was clipped by 5 bases and J by 11 bases, with 15 bases between them. The CDR3 has 12 amino acids.

CDR3 sequence reads: CASSHGTRDTQYF. The CDR3 DNA reads as TGTGCCAGTAGCCACGGGACTAGGGATACGCAGTATTTT. V and J are TRBV19 and TRBJ2-3, with 8 bases aligning to TRBD2. Trimming removed 6 bases from V and 6 bases from J; junction bases left unmatched: 5. The CDR3 totals 13 residues. CDR1 LNHDA and CDR2 SQIVND come from the germline V gene (reference sequence). Drawing the rest from reference TRBV19 and TRBJ2-3, the complete variable domain is DGGITQSPKYLFRKEGQNVTLSCEQNLNHDAMYWYRQDPGQGLRLIYYSQIVNDFQKGDIAEGYSVSREKKESFPLTVTSAQKNPTAFYLCASSHGTRDTQYFGPGTRLTVL.

A note on this clone: Other DNA sequences in the sample encode the same CDR3. This sequence joins TRBV11-2 and TRBJ2-2; the D is unclear. Germline V lookup: CDR1 SGHAT, CDR2 FQNNGV. This CDR3 region has 13 residues. Trimming cost V 0 bases and J 7 bases, with 6 bases left between them. CDR3 DNA: TGTGCCAGCAGCTTAGAAGGGATCGGGGAGCTGTTTTTT. It encodes CASSLEGIGELFF. The full variable domain, its missing parts supplied by reference TRBV11-2 and TRBJ2-2, is EAGVAQSPRYKIIEKRQSVAFWCNPISGHATLYWYQQILGQGPKLLIQFQNNGVVDDSQLPKDRFSAERLKGVDSTLKIQPAKLEDSAVYLCASSLEGIGELFFGEGSRLTVL.

The J gene is TRBJ2-7, the V gene TRBV9, with 11 bases that match TRBD2. CDR1 is SGDLS and CDR2 is YYNGEE in the germline V gene. Trimming at V came to 0 bases and at J to 5 bases, leaving 10 bases not matched to a gene. This CDR3 comprises 17 residues. The CDR3 spells CASSVDGSGRESDEQYF. The CDR3 nucleotides are TGTGCCAGCAGCGTAGATGGTAGCGGGAGGGAAAGTGACGAGCAGTACTTC. Full variable domain (outside the CDR3, taken from reference TRBV9 and TRBJ2-7): DSGVTQTPKHLITATGQRVTLRCSPRSGDLSVYWYQQSLDQGLQFLIQYYNGEERAKGNILERFSAQQFPDLHSELNLSSLELGDSALYFCASSVDGSGRESDEQYFGPGTRLTVT.

This chain uses TRBV10-2 with TRBJ1-1, with 8 nucleotides matching TRBD1. The CDR3 consists of 15 residues. Germline assignment: CDR1 WSHSY and CDR2 SAAADI. Unmatched junction bases numbered 9, after V lost 4 bases and J lost 5 bases. In DNA form, the CDR3 reads TGCGCCAGCAGTGGGTTCATCAGGGGGCTAACTGAAGCTTTCTTT. As protein: CASSGFIRGLTEAFF.

CDR3 nucleotides: TGCGCCAGCACGTCGCAGGGGGCAGGAGTGAACACTGAAGCTTTCTTT. It specifies CASTSQGAGVNTEAFF. The chain uses TRBV5-1 and TRBJ1-1, with 8 bases that match TRBD1. The CDR3 is made up of 16 amino acids. V was pared by 6 bases and J by 0 bases, with 10 bases of the junction left unmatched. Germline V gives CDR1 SGHRS, CDR2 YFSETQ.

The chain recombines TRBV4-1 with TRBJ2-5, with D perhaps matching TRBD1 (6 bases). Germline V lookup: CDR1 MGHRA, CDR2 YSYEKL. The CDR3 sequence is 15 residues long. V gave up 0 bases and J gave up 4 bases, with 12 bases separating them. CDR3 sequence (DNA): TGCGCCAGCAGCCAAGAGGGGGCCCGGGGAGAGACCCAGTACTTC. Protein product: CASSQEGARGETQYF.

The chain carries TRBV5-8 and TRBJ2-3; a weak D match, TRBD2 (5 bases). Per the germline V gene, CDR1 is SGHTS and CDR2 is YDEGEE. V was clipped by 3 bases and J by 3 bases, with 14 bases between them. The CDR3 loop spans 15 amino acids. Written as DNA, the CDR3 is TGTGCCAGCAGCTACTACGGGGTATTGACAGATACGCAGTATTTT. Translating gives CASSYYGVLTDTQYF.

The chain has TRBV27 and TRBJ2-1; D unclear. Trimming took 3 bases from V and 6 from J, leaving 6 bases between them. The germline CDR1 and CDR2 sequences are MNHEY and SMNVEV (reference sequence). The CDR3 spans 12 residues. Here the CDR3 reads CASSLIGNEQFF. CDR3 nucleotide sequence: TGTGCCAGCAGTTTGATCGGCAATGAGCAGTTCTTC.

A remark on this clone: The germline gene is not matched at one end of the junction; a read error may be the cause. The rearrangement links TRBV10-1 to TRBJ2-7, with D possibly being TRBD2 (5 bases). The CDR3 is made up of 12 amino acids. The V gene's germline CDR1 is WNHNN and CDR2 SYGVQD (reference sequence). The CDR3 protein is CASSAPLRPEDF. DNA of the CDR3: TGCGCCAGCAGTGCGCCCCTTAGACCGGAGGACTTC.